This T cell receptor (beta chain) was observed in a study of shared clonotypes between healthy human individuals. General observations from the study: Sequencing of the sorted subsets was shown by rarefaction to be incomplete despite large depth.

Sequencing was performed with immunoSEQ multiplex PCR; in TCRdb, only in-frame clones are kept and a portion is missing. The sample lists around 510,000 clones; approximately 94% were seen once. This clone appeared a single time. The antigen is unknown. The CDR3 has 17 amino acids. V was clipped by 4 bases and J by 0 bases, with 16 bases between them. CDR1 MDHEN and CDR2 SYDVKM come from the germline V gene. The rearrangement joins TRBV28 to TRBJ1-3, with D unclear. Material for sequencing was naive CD4+ T cells sorted from blood. Subset noted: CD45RA+ positively selected. This TCR was sampled from a woman aged 25 to 39 in good health. The CDR3 here is CASSSQPTLFSGNTIYF. The CDR3 DNA reads TGTGCCAGCAGTTCCCAGCCGACCCTATTCTCTGGAAACACCATATATTTT.